This T cell receptor (beta chain) appears in the sequencing data of a study of cytomegalovirus exposure and HLA in healthy donors. Study-level background: A preliminary data release comprised 80 million to 95 million unique TCRs obtained from HLA-typed donors. Of 398 genotyped donors, about 80% clustered with self-reported Caucasian donors.

Whole-study results and caveats: Roughly even sequencing depth across donors was the assumption behind the presence/absence analyses. Using a false discovery rate of 0.05, a later analysis showed that approximately 17,000 TCR beta sequences were associated with HLA alleles.

Germline loops: CDR1 SGHRS, CDR2 YFSETQ. This CDR3 is 11 amino acids long. V was trimmed by 7 bases and J by 4 bases, leaving 6 bases between them. The table lists this clone with a few counts. What it recognizes is unknown. PCR amplification relied on 60 Vbeta primers (plus 13 Jbeta primers). Profiled with immunoSEQ multiplex PCR; TCRdb holds only in-frame clones, not every one. The repertoire has some 180,000 clones, roughly 13% of them found once; the top ten carry about 7.8%. This clonotype was sampled from a middle-aged man in good health and CMV-seropositive. This sequence joins TRBV5-1 and TRBJ1-5; D is uncertain. The sequenced material came from PBMCs. This CDR3 reads CASERNQPQHF. As DNA, the CDR3 is TGCGCCAGCGAGAGGAATCAGCCCCAGCATTTT.